Here is one T cell receptor beta chain with its context. The protocol was immunoSEQ multiplex PCR, while the TCRdb copy is restricted to in-frame clones and leaves out a portion. Altogether 300,000 to 450,000 clones are present, approximately 87% being singletons, with the ten largest covering approximately 1.8%. This sample stems from a study of blood T cell repertoires in COVID-19. V was cut by 0 bases and J by 3 bases, with 9 bases left in between. This CDR3 spans 15 amino acids. From germline, CDR1 is SGHAT and CDR2 FQNNGV. The receptor's source is a man aged 35 to 55 in a cohort exposed to, infected with or recovered from COVID-19 (not recorded which). V and J are TRBV11-2 and TRBJ1-5, with D perhaps TRBD1 (6 bases). Sample: PBMCs or T cells enriched from blood (not recorded which). CDR3 nucleotide sequence: TGTGCCAGCAGCTTAGAGGCGGGGGCCAATCAGCCCCAGCATTTT. Encoded protein: CASSLEAGANQPQHF.